One sample yielded the 21 T cell receptor beta chains listed below, sequenced in a study of shared clonotypes between healthy human individuals. Repertoires were generated with immunoSEQ multiplex PCR, while TCRdb's copy carries only in-frame clones and drops some. The sample includes under 200,000 clones, about 93% of them seen just once. The sequenced sample consisted of naive CD4+ T cells sorted from blood. The subset: CD45RA+ positively selected. The receptors stem from a woman younger than 45 in good health.

The genes are TRBV25-1 and TRBJ2-2; 10 bases agree with TRBD1. The V segment lost 3 bases and the J segment 3 bases; nucleotides outside the gene matches: 4. This CDR3 is 16 amino acids long. From germline, CDR1 is MGHDK and CDR2 SYGVNS. CDR3 nucleotide sequence: TGTGCCAGCAGTGACCCCGGGACAGGGGACACCGGGGAGCTGTTTTTT. Its protein product is CASSDPGTGDTGELFF.

The genes are TRBV5-1 and TRBJ2-1; D remains ambiguous. Germline V gene sequence: CDR1 SGHRS, CDR2 YFSETQ. This CDR3 region has 14 residues. Trimming removed 6 bases at V and 4 bases at J, with 14 bases between. In DNA, the CDR3 is TGCGCCAGCAAGGGCCTCGCTGGGTACAATGAGCAGTTCTTC. It encodes CASKGLAGYNEQFF.

The count of this clone is one. V is TRBV9 and J is TRBJ2-5, with 8 positions matching TRBD2. V lost 3 bases to trimming and J lost 4 bases; unmatched junction nucleotides: 11. Per germline, CDR1 SGDLS and CDR2 YYNGEE. CDR3 length: 16 residues. The CDR3 spells CASSALGTRGGETQYF. The DNA for the CDR3 is TGTGCCAGCAGCGCCCTCGGGACTAGGGGGGGAGAGACCCAGTACTTC.

This chain uses TRBV1 with TRBJ2-7; the table calls TRBD2, which could not be checked here. TRBV1 represents a pseudogene. This CDR3 contains 14 residues. This CDR3 reads CTSSQLAIFYEQYF. DNA for the CDR3: TGCACCAGCAGCCAACTAGCGATTTTTTACGAGCAGTACTTC.

This chain links TRBV11-2 with TRBJ2-7, with D uncertain. V was pared by 1 base and J by 4 bases, with 8 bases between. Germline values: CDR1 SGHAT, CDR2 FQNNGV. The CDR3 is 13 amino acids. The CDR3 spells CASSLGLVYEQYF. DNA for the CDR3: TGTGCCAGCAGCTTAGGGCTAGTTTACGAGCAGTACTTC. Looking up the rest from reference TRBV11-2 and TRBJ2-7 gives the full variable domain: EAGVAQSPRYKIIEKRQSVAFWCNPISGHATLYWYQQILGQGPKLLIQFQNNGVVDDSQLPKDRFSAERLKGVDSTLKIQPAKLEDSAVYLCASSLGLVYEQYFGPGTRLTVT.

V gene TRBV5-1 combines with J gene TRBJ2-5; the D call may be TRBD1 or TRBD2 (5 bases each). Germline V gene data show CDR1 as SGHRS and CDR2 as YFSETQ. The CDR3 sequence is 14 residues long. V was shortened by 4 bases and J by 5 bases, with 15 bases between the two germline ends. CDR3 residues: CASSPGTPEETQYF. Written as DNA, the CDR3 is TGCGCCAGCAGCCCCGGGACGCCCGAGGAGACCCAGTACTTC.

The chain employs TRBV7-3 and TRBJ2-1; 8 positions agree with TRBD1. V trimming: 6 bases; J trimming: 1 base; junction bases outside the gene matches: 5. CDR1 is SGHTA, CDR2 FQGTGA, per germline. The CDR3 sequence is 15 residues long. This chain's CDR3 is CASSQGTGSYNEQFF. CDR3 sequence (DNA): TGTGCCAGCAGTCAAGGGACAGGTTCCTACAATGAGCAGTTCTTC. The whole variable domain, filled in from reference TRBV7-3 and TRBJ2-1, reads GAGVSQTPSNKVTEKGKYVELRCDPISGHTALYWYRQSLGQGPEFLIYFQGTGAADDSGLPNDRFFAVRPEGSVSTLKIQRTERGDSAVYLCASSQGTGSYNEQFFGPGTRLTVL.

The gene calls are TRBV10-3 and TRBJ2-1; D remains ambiguous. Trimming stripped 2 bases from V and 0 bases from J, with 11 bases between. This CDR3 comprises 16 residues. Per germline, CDR1 ENHRY and CDR2 SYGVKD. CDR3 nucleotides: TGTGCCATCAGTGAGCGACACCTGAGCTCCTACAATGAGCAGTTCTTC. Translation: CAISERHLSSYNEQFF.

This clone was seen once. The V gene is TRBV7-2, the J gene TRBJ1-3; a possible D gene is TRBD1 (5 bases). CDR3 length: 15 amino acids. Between the trimmed V and J ends, which lost 9 bases and 0 bases, there was a span of 15 bases. The germline CDR1 and CDR2 sequences are SGHTA and FQGNSA. This CDR3 is CARSGLMSSGNTIYF. CDR3 bases: TGTGCCAGGTCGGGACTGATGAGCTCTGGAAACACCATATATTTT.

The gene calls are TRBV14 and TRBJ1-1, with D possibly TRBD1 on 6 matching bases. The CDR3 runs to 14 residues. In germline, CDR1 is SGHDN, CDR2 FVKESK. The V and J ends lost 0 bases and 8 bases respectively, with 13 bases between them. This CDR3 reads CASSQDWGGAEAFF. DNA of the CDR3: TGTGCCAGCAGCCAAGACTGGGGGGGCGCGGAAGCTTTCTTT.

This clone was recorded only once. The CDR3 here is CASSVTTGRNSPLHF. For the CDR3, the DNA is TGTGCCAGCAGCGTCACCACAGGGAGGAATTCACCCCTCCACTTT. V usage is TRBV9 and J usage is TRBJ1-6; D possibly corresponds to TRBD1 (6 bases). CDR3 size: 15 residues. CDR1 is SGDLS and CDR2 is YYNGEE in the germline V gene. V lost 2 bases, J lost 7 bases, and 13 bases lay in between.

The genes are TRBV7-2 and TRBJ2-7; 8 bases map to TRBD2. The CDR3 is 19 residues long. The V gene end was trimmed by 5 bases and the J gene end by 2 bases; junction bases not matched to a gene: 20. The V gene's germline CDR1 is SGHTA and CDR2 FQGNSA. This CDR3 is CASSVRKGLVGRAPYEQYF. CDR3 sequence (DNA): TGTGCCAGCAGCGTACGGAAAGGGCTGGTCGGGAGGGCCCCCTACGAGCAGTACTTC.

The chain links TRBV19 to TRBJ2-7; 7 positions agree with TRBD2. With 3 bases clipped from V and 4 bases from J, the junction kept 6 bases outside the gene matches. CDR1 LNHDA and CDR2 SQIVND come from the germline V gene (reference sequence). The CDR3 extends over 14 amino acids. The DNA for the CDR3 is TGTGCCAGTAGTATGTTTGGGGGAGGGTACGAGCAGTACTTC. Its protein is CASSMFGGGYEQYF.

V and J are TRBV6-6 and TRBJ1-2; no firm D call. Trimming pared 0 bases from V and 3 bases from J, leaving 8 bases between. CDR1 is MNHNY and CDR2 is SVGAGI in the germline V gene (reference sequence). The CDR3 has 14 amino acids. The CDR3 loop is CASSYSRTDYGYTF. CDR3 coding DNA: TGTGCCAGCAGTTACTCGCGCACAGACTATGGCTACACCTTC.

Here the CDR3 reads CASSRGTPTEAFF. CDR3 nucleotide sequence: TGTGCCAGCTCACGGGGGACACCCACTGAAGCTTTCTTT. The rearrangement joins TRBV18 to TRBJ1-1; possible D gene TRBD1, 6 bases. The germline V gene encodes CDR1 KGHSH and CDR2 LQKENI. With 4 bases removed from V and 4 bases from J, the gap between germline ends came to 10 bases. The CDR3 runs to 13 residues. Full variable domain (outside the CDR3, taken from reference TRBV18 and TRBJ1-1): NAGVMQNPRHLVRRRGQEARLRCSPMKGHSHVYWYRQLPEEGLKFMVYLQKENIIDESGMPKERFSAEFPKEGPSILRIQQVVRGDSAAYFCASSRGTPTEAFFGQGTRLTVV.

The genes are TRBV6-6 and TRBJ2-7; D ambiguous. CDR3 length: 14 residues. The V gene's germline CDR1 is MNHNY and CDR2 SVGAGI (reference sequence). V dropped 8 bases and J dropped 2 bases, with 16 bases sitting between them. The CDR3 loop reads CASGRVGVTYEQYF. CDR3 nucleotide sequence: TGTGCCAGCGGACGAGTGGGCGTTACCTACGAGCAGTACTTC.

This chain connects TRBV6-5 to TRBJ1-2; TRBD1 aligns across 7 bases. The CDR3 covers 13 residues. The trim removed 6 bases at V and 8 bases at J, leaving 9 bases unmatched. The germline CDR1 and CDR2 sequences are MNHEY and SVGAGI. CDR3 sequence (DNA): TGTGCCAGCAGAGGACAGGCCGTAGGGGGCTACACCTTC. This codes for CASRGQAVGGYTF.

The J gene is TRBJ2-7, the V gene TRBV6-1; D not resolved. The CDR3 extends over 11 amino acids. Trimming took 1 base from V and 6 from J, leaving 4 bases between them. Germline loops: CDR1 MNHNS, CDR2 SASEGT. CDR3 DNA: TGTGCCAGCAGTGAAGGGGGCGAGCAGTACTTC. Translated: CASSEGGEQYF.

The chain recombines TRBV18 with TRBJ2-7, with 8 nucleotides matching TRBD2. This CDR3 region has 14 residues. Trimming cost V 0 bases and J 6 bases; bases outside gene matches: 4. Germline V gene data show CDR1 as KGHSH and CDR2 as LQKENI. The CDR3 region has the DNA TGTGCCAGCTCACCACCGTCGACTAGCGTCGAGCAGTACTTC. This encodes CASSPPSTSVEQYF. The variable domain in full, with the rest retrieved from reference TRBV18 and TRBJ2-7, is NAGVMQNPRHLVRRRGQEARLRCSPMKGHSHVYWYRQLPEEGLKFMVYLQKENIIDESGMPKERFSAEFPKEGPSILRIQQVVRGDSAAYFCASSPPSTSVEQYFGPGTRLTVT.

The V gene is TRBV4-1, the J gene TRBJ2-6, with D unclear. This CDR3 comprises 21 residues. The germline V gene encodes CDR1 MGHRA and CDR2 YSYEKL. V lost 0 bases and J lost 0, with 21 bases in between. The CDR3 nucleotides are TGCGCCAGCAGCCAAGAGATAGGCTCGAGGATACGGCTCTCTGGGGCCAACGTCCTGACTTTC. It specifies CASSQEIGSRIRLSGANVLTF.

The CDR3 sequence is CASSWRGTSGGTSYEQYF. DNA for the CDR3: TGTGCCAGCAGCTGGAGAGGGACTAGCGGGGGAACCTCCTACGAGCAGTACTTC. V is TRBV5-5 and J is TRBJ2-7; 14 bases map to TRBD2. The ends lost 3 bases at V and 0 bases at J; junction bases unmatched: 8. The germline V gene encodes CDR1 SGHKS and CDR2 YYEKEE (reference sequence). The CDR3 extends over 18 amino acids.